This is a list of T cell receptor beta chains from one sample in a study of CD8 T cells in ankylosing spondylitis. TCRdb independently ran MiXCR on the 5' RACE reads; one entry per CDR3 protein. The sample contains roughly 100,000 distinct CDR3 sequences, less than 25% of which appear only once. Input material: synovial fluid, either unsorted or a sorted T cell fraction (not recorded which). Receptor source: a male donor with ankylosing spondylitis. CDR3s include the opening cysteine and the closing phenylalanine or tryptophan. The D gene is left open where the match is weak. Rows give clone size only sometimes, using once, few, many, or a class for an expanded clone.

size	V	D	length	J	DNA	CDR3
few	TRBV24-1	TRBD1	14	TRBJ2-3	TGTGCCACCAGTGACGGGACAGAGACCGATACGCAGTATTTT	CATSDGTETDTQYF
.	TRBV20-1	TRBD1	12	TRBJ1-1	TGCAGTGCCCTCAGGGGGGACACTGAAGCTTTCTTT	CSALRGDTEAFF
.	TRBV20-1	.	14	TRBJ1-2	TGCAGTGCTAGCCAAGGACTAACTAACTATGGCTACACCTTC	CSASQGLTNYGYTF
.	TRBV3-1	TRBD1	15	TRBJ2-7	TGTGCCAGCAGCCTAACCGGGACAGTCACCTACGAGCAGTACTTC	CASSLTGTVTYEQYF
.	TRBV9	TRBD2	17	TRBJ2-3	TGTGCCAGCAGCGTAGAAGGGGTGACTAGCGGCACAGATACGCAGTATTTT	CASSVEGVTSGTDTQYF
few	TRBV3-1	.	16	TRBJ2-1	TGTGCCAGCAGCCAAGGAGGGATAGCCTCCTACAATGAGCAGTTCTTC	CASSQGGIASYNEQFF
many	TRBV19	TRBD2	15	TRBJ2-3	TGTGCCAGTAGTCTAGGACTAGCGGGAGAAGATACGCAGTATTTT	CASSLGLAGEDTQYF
.	TRBV4-1	TRBD2	17	TRBJ2-1	TGCGCCAGCAGCCAAGTATGGGCGGGAGGGCTCTACAATGAGCAGTTCTTC	CASSQVWAGGLYNEQFF
few	TRBV12-3/TRBV12-4	TRBD2	15	TRBJ2-5	TGTGCCAGCACCCGGGGGGATTTGGACCAAGAGACCCAGTACTTC	CASTRGDLDQETQYF
.	TRBV5-1	TRBD1	13	TRBJ2-3	TGCGCCAGCGGCGAGCAGGGGGCAGATACGCAGTATTTT	CASGEQGADTQYF
.	TRBV12-3/TRBV12-4	.	15	TRBJ2-3	TGTGCCAGCAGTTTATGGTCAGTAGGCACAGATACGCAGTATTTT	CASSLWSVGTDTQYF
few	TRBV12-3/TRBV12-4	TRBD1	15	TRBJ1-4	TGTGCCAGCAGCCACACACAGGGGGCTAATGAAAAACTGTTTTTT	CASSHTQGANEKLFF
few	TRBV20-1	TRBD1	14	TRBJ1-5	TGCAGTGCTGGCACCGGGACAGGGCTCATGGCCCAGCATTTT	CSAGTGTGLMAQHF
few	TRBV7-2	TRBD2	14	TRBJ2-3	TGTGCCAGCAGCTTCGGGGGGGCCAGGGATACGCAGTATTTT	CASSFGGARDTQYF
many	TRBV24-1	.	14	TRBJ2-3	TGTGCCACCAGTGATTTAAGGGTTGCAGATACGCAGTATTTT	CATSDLRVADTQYF
few	TRBV12-3/TRBV12-4	.	13	TRBJ1-1	TGTGCCAGCAGGCGTGGAGGCGGCACTGAAGCTTTCTTT	CASRRGGGTEAFF
few	TRBV20-1	.	14	TRBJ2-1	TGCAGTGCTAGAGGCGGTATCTCCTACAATGAGCAGTTCTTC	CSARGGISYNEQFF
.	TRBV7-7	.	14	TRBJ2-3	TGTGCCAGCAGCTCGACGGGAGTGGCAGATACGCAGTATTTT	CASSSTGVADTQYF
many	TRBV5-6	TRBD1	13	TRBJ1-2	TGTGCCAGCAGCCCGGGACAGGGGCTTTTAATGACCTTC	CASSPGQGLLMTF
few	TRBV7-9	TRBD2	15	TRBJ2-1	TGTGCCAGCAGCGCCCGCCTGGGGGGGGGGAATGAGCAGTTCTTC	CASSARLGGGNEQFF
.	TRBV6-1	.	14	TRBJ2-5	TGTGCCAGCACCCTAGGCAGGGGACAAGAGACCCAGTACTTC	CASTLGRGQETQYF
.	TRBV27	.	15	TRBJ1-5	TGTGCCAGCAGTTTAAGTACTGGGGTTGGTCAGCCCCAGCATTTT	CASSLSTGVGQPQHF
.	TRBV5-6	TRBD2	15	TRBJ2-1	TGTGCCAGCAGCATGACTAGCGGGCTATACAATGAGCAGTTCTTC	CASSMTSGLYNEQFF
.	TRBV4-2	.	14	TRBJ1-2	TGTGCCAGCAGCCCGACCGAGGGAATCTATGGCTACACCTTC	CASSPTEGIYGYTF
.	TRBV6-1	TRBD2	17	TRBJ2-1	TGTGCCAGCAGTGAAGAGGCGGGAGCTCGCTCCTACAATGAGCAGTTCTTC	CASSEEAGARSYNEQFF
few	TRBV11-3	.	12	TRBJ2-1	TGTGCCAGCAGCTTAGATTCGGCTAGACCAATCTTC	CASSLDSARPIF
few	TRBV20-1	.	14	TRBJ1-5	TGCAGTGCTAGAGAGGGTGAGAGCAATCAGCCCCAGCATTTT	CSAREGESNQPQHF
.	TRBV6-1	.	14	TRBJ1-5	TGTGCCAGCAAGCAGGGGTGTGTTGGTCCAATTTCCCATTTT	CASKQGCVGPISHF
.	TRBV20-1	.	12	TRBJ1-1	TGCAGTGCCCAGCGACAGAACACTGAAGCTTTCTTT	CSAQRQNTEAFF
.	TRBV4-2	TRBD2	15	TRBJ2-1	TGTGCCAGCAGCCCAACTAGCGGGAGTTTCAATGAGCAGTTCTTC	CASSPTSGSFNEQFF
.	TRBV12-3/TRBV12-4	.	17	TRBJ2-1	TGTGCCAGCAGGAAGGCGGCGTCGCAGGGGTTGGACAATGAGCAGTTCTTC	CASRKAASQGLDNEQFF
many	TRBV3-1	TRBD2	17	TRBJ2-3	TGTGCCAGCAGGCCCTCCATACTAGCGGGAGTCCCAGATACGCAGTATTTT	CASRPSILAGVPDTQYF
.	TRBV7-2	TRBD2	15	TRBJ2-1	TGTGCCAGCAGCCCCGAGACTAGCGGGGGTGGGGAGCAGTTCTTC	CASSPETSGGGEQFF
few	TRBV6-1	TRBD1	15	TRBJ2-7	TGTGCCAGCAGCCGCACAGGGGCGGGCTCCTACGAGCAGTACTTC	CASSRTGAGSYEQYF
.	TRBV6-1	TRBD2	14	TRBJ2-1	TGTGCCAGCACTCGAAGCGGGAGGGCCGGTGAGCAGTTCTTC	CASTRSGRAGEQFF
few	TRBV5-4	.	15	TRBJ2-4	TGTGCCAGCAGCTTGAAGACGACAGCCAAAAACATTCAGTACTTC	CASSLKTTAKNIQYF
few	TRBV5-1	.	15	TRBJ1-5	TGCGCCAGCAGCTTGGGGACCAATAGCAATCAGCCCCAGCATTTT	CASSLGTNSNQPQHF
few	TRBV6-1	TRBD2	17	TRBJ2-5	TGTGCCAGTCAAAACAGGCGCAGGCGGGAGGGCTCCGAGACCCAGTACTTC	CASQNRRRREGSETQYF
few	TRBV12-3/TRBV12-4	.	18	TRBJ2-2	TGTGCCAGCAGTTCACATTACAGGGAACCCTTAGGAACCGGGGAGCTGTTTTTT	CASSSHYREPLGTGELFF
.	TRBV20-1	.	16	TRBJ2-3	TGCAGTGCTAGAGACCTATTGACAGCTAGCACAGATACGCAGTATTTT	CSARDLLTASTDTQYF
few	TRBV29-1	TRBD2	15	TRBJ2-2	TGCAGCGGGACTAGCGGGAGGGCCGACACCGGGGAGCTGTTTTTT	CSGTSGRADTGELFF
few	TRBV6-1	TRBD2	13	TRBJ2-1	TGTGCCAGCAGGGCAGCGGGAGCCAATGAGCAGTTCTTC	CASRAAGANEQFF
many	TRBV4-2	.	17	TRBJ2-3	TGTGCCAGCAGCCAAGATTCCCGGGAGTGGGGCACAGATACGCAGTATTTT	CASSQDSREWGTDTQYF
.	TRBV5-1	.	12	TRBJ2-7	TGCGCCAGCAGCTTGGATCTCTACGAGCAGTACTTC	CASSLDLYEQYF
.	TRBV5-1	.	15	TRBJ2-3	TGCGCCAGCAGCTTGGACAGTCCGAGCACAGATACGCAGTATTTT	CASSLDSPSTDTQYF
.	TRBV7-2	.	13	TRBJ1-2	TGTGCCAGCACCGTCGACAGGCGCTATGGCTACACCTTC	CASTVDRRYGYTF
.	TRBV12-3/TRBV12-4	.	15	TRBJ1-2	TGTGCCAGCAGTTTCCGGGACGTCCCTTCACGCGGCTACACCTTC	CASSFRDVPSRGYTF
few	TRBV4-2	.	16	TRBJ1-3	TGTGCCAGCAGCCAAGAGATATCAATCTCTGGAAACACCATATATTTT	CASSQEISISGNTIYF
.	TRBV2	.	15	TRBJ2-2	TGTGCCAGCAGTGAAGGAGGGAGGGGGGTCGGGGAGCTGTTTTTT	CASSEGGRGVGELFF
.	TRBV5-1	TRBD1	15	TRBJ1-1	TGCGCCAGCAGCTCCCGACAGGGAAGGAATGCTGAAGCTTTCTTT	CASSSRQGRNAEAFF
many	TRBV4-1	.	18	TRBJ1-4	TGCGCCAGCAGCCCCTCGGCGGCAGGATATGCAACTAATGAAAAACTGTTTTTT	CASSPSAAGYATNEKLFF
.	TRBV6-2/TRBV6-3	.	15	TRBJ2-7	TGTGCCAGCACCTCCTCCGGGACTGTCTCCTACGAGCAGTACTTC	CASTSSGTVSYEQYF
few	TRBV24-1	TRBD1	15	TRBJ2-1	TGTGCCACCAGTGATTTTAATGACAGGGGAGGAGAGCAGTTCTTC	CATSDFNDRGGEQFF
.	TRBV27	.	17	TRBJ1-6	TGTGCCAGCAGTTTAAAATCCCTCGACAGGACCAATTCACCCCTCCACTTT	CASSLKSLDRTNSPLHF
.	TRBV20-1	.	12	TRBJ2-7	TGCAGTGCCCGCGGGCCTCAATACGAGCAGTACTTC	CSARGPQYEQYF
few	TRBV20-1	.	16	TRBJ2-2	TGCAGTGCTAGAGATTATGGCAGGGGAAACACCGGGGAGCTGTTTTTT	CSARDYGRGNTGELFF
.	TRBV7-2	.	14	TRBJ1-2	TGTGCCAGCAGCTCCTCGGGTAGGGTATATGGCTACACCTTC	CASSSSGRVYGYTF
.	TRBV7-2	.	14	TRBJ2-5	TGTGCCAGCAGCTTAGGGGGGACCCAAGAGACCCAGTACTTC	CASSLGGTQETQYF
.	TRBV18	TRBD1	16	TRBJ2-1	TGTGCCAGCTCACCACCCACAGGGGGCGTAAGCAATGAGCAGTTCTTC	CASSPPTGGVSNEQFF